What follows are 12 T cell receptor beta chains derived from one specimen sequenced in a study of early T cells in non-severe SARS-CoV-2 infection. TCRdb re-analysed the 5' RACE reads in MiXCR, keeping a single row per CDR3 protein. Of some 81,000 distinct CDR3 sequences in the sample, 7.5% to 10% were seen once. Sequencing used whole blood. Receptors were obtained from an adult who was a healthcare worker with PCR-confirmed SARS-CoV-2 infection or an uninfected control (not recorded which).

This chain connects TRBV28 to TRBJ2-1; the match to TRBD2 covers 10 bases. There are 14 residues in the CDR3. CDR1 and CDR2 from the germline V gene are MDHEN and SYDVKM. Losses at the gene ends were 9 bases for V and 5 bases for J; bases not matched to a gene: 7. CDR3 amino acids: CAREASGSDNEQFF. The CDR3 bases are TGTGCCAGGGAAGCTAGCGGGAGTGACAATGAGCAGTTCTTC. The whole variable domain, remainder taken from reference TRBV28 and TRBJ2-1, is DVKVTQSSRYLVKRTGEKVFLECVQDMDHENMFWYRQDPGLGLRLIYFSYDVKMKEKGDIPEGYSVSREKKERFSLILESASTNQTSMYLCAREASGSDNEQFFGPGTRLTVL.

This clonotype has just a few counts. The chain combines TRBV27 with TRBJ2-7; 7 bases match TRBD1. The germline gives CDR1 MNHEY, CDR2 SMNVEV (reference sequence). V shed 6 bases and J 3 bases; nucleotides not matched to a gene: 14. CDR3 length: 16 residues. CDR3 bases: TGTGCCAGCAGCCGTTCCCCCGGGACAGCAATCTACGAGCAGTACTTC. Protein sequence: CASSRSPGTAIYEQYF.

This chain uses TRBV6-6 with TRBJ2-2, with D perhaps TRBD1 or TRBD2 (5 bases each). V lost 0 bases and J 2 bases, leaving 13 bases between the germline ends. The germline gives CDR1 MNHNY, CDR2 SVGAGI (reference sequence). CDR3 size: 17 residues. CDR3 residues: CASSYSIGAPNTGELFF. CDR3 in DNA: TGTGCCAGCAGTTACTCGATCGGGGCTCCTAACACCGGGGAGCTGTTTTTT.

At least ten counts were recorded for this clonotype. This chain joins TRBV6-5 and TRBJ1-5, with 7 bases lining up with TRBD1. J gave up 1 base and V 2 bases, and 2 bases lay outside the gene matches. The germline gives CDR1 MNHEY, CDR2 SVGAGI. CDR3 length: 15 amino acids. CDR3 sequence reads: CASSYGTESNQPQHF. The CDR3 DNA is TGTGCCAGCAGTTACGGGACAGAAAGCAATCAGCCCCAGCATTTT.

This clonotype was detected ten times or more. The J gene is TRBJ2-1, the V gene TRBV14; D may correspond to TRBD1 or TRBD2 (6 bases each). There are 18 residues in the CDR3. The V end lost 2 bases, the J end lost 7 bases, and 24 bases lay between the germline ends. Germline V gene lookup returns CDR1 SGHDN and CDR2 FVKESK. This CDR3 reads CASSQSGARTKSENEQFF. Here the CDR3 DNA reads TGTGCCAGCAGCCAATCAGGGGCCCGGACTAAAAGTGAAAATGAGCAGTTCTTC.

The chain carries TRBV20-1 and TRBJ2-7; D remains ambiguous. The CDR3 runs to 12 residues. Trimming took 6 bases from V and 6 from J, leaving 15 bases between them. Per germline, CDR1 DFQATT and CDR2 SNEGSKA (reference sequence). CDR3 residues: CSASVDPLEQYF. For the CDR3, the DNA is TGCAGTGCGTCGGTGGATCCTCTCGAGCAGTACTTC.

This clonotype appeared a few times. This chain uses TRBV20-1 with TRBJ2-5; 7 nucleotides line up with TRBD2. The V gene end was trimmed by 1 base and the J gene end by 4 bases; junction bases not matched to a gene: 3. The V gene's germline CDR1 is DFQATT and CDR2 SNEGSKA (reference sequence). This CDR3 region has 13 residues. This CDR3 reads CSARAGGIETQYF. The CDR3 DNA sequence: TGCAGTGCTAGAGCGGGAGGTATAGAGACCCAGTACTTC.

V and J are TRBV29-1 and TRBJ2-5, with TRBD2 identical over 11 bases. The J segment lost 4 bases and the V segment lost 6 bases, leaving 4 bases of the junction unmatched. Per the germline V gene, CDR1 is SQVTM and CDR2 is ANQGSEA. The CDR3 runs to 13 residues. The CDR3 reads CSVRTSGRETQYF. Here the CDR3 DNA reads TGCAGCGTACGCACTAGCGGGAGAGAGACCCAGTACTTC.

The chain combines TRBV6-6 with TRBJ1-4; tentatively, D is TRBD1 (6 bases). The CDR3 is 14 residues long. The V end was cut by 6 bases, the J end by 4 bases, with 12 bases between. Germline loops: CDR1 MNHNY, CDR2 SVGAGI (reference sequence). Here the CDR3 DNA reads TGTGCCAGCAGCACAGCCAGGGGTAATGAAAAACTGTTTTTT. Its protein is CASSTARGNEKLFF.

This chain links TRBV12-3 or TRBV12-4 with TRBJ2-3; 7 bases fit TRBD1. The CDR3 length is 14 residues. J was trimmed by 4 bases and V by 6 bases; bases with no gene match: 7. Written as DNA, the CDR3 is TGTGCCAGCAGCGGGACAGTTGACCCAGATACGCAGTATTTT. This gives the protein CASSGTVDPDTQYF.

This clonotype was observed many times. The chain carries TRBV27 and TRBJ1-2; 7 nucleotides match TRBD1. J was trimmed by 10 bases and V by 0 bases; bases with no gene match: 20. Per germline, CDR1 MNHEY and CDR2 SMNVEV (reference sequence). There are 18 residues in the CDR3. In DNA, the CDR3 is TGTGCCAGCAGTTTATCGTTCACCAGGGGGTTAAGGCTCCCTGACTACACCTTC. This sequence encodes CASSLSFTRGLRLPDYTF.

This clonotype was picked up many times. The gene calls are TRBV20-1 and TRBJ2-5, with D possibly TRBD2 on 5 matching bases. V was shortened by 1 base and J by 3 bases, with 24 bases between the two germline ends. Germline V gene sequence: CDR1 DFQATT, CDR2 SNEGSKA (reference sequence). The CDR3 runs 18 residues. CDR3 region: CSARGLGGGSDPEETQYF. The CDR3 nucleotides read TGCAGTGCTAGAGGTCTAGGTGGTGGTAGCGACCCGGAAGAGACCCAGTACTTC.